The clone carrying this T cell receptor (beta chain) was recorded a few times. Its antigen is still unknown. These data come from a study of cytomegalovirus exposure and HLA in healthy donors. Study-level points and caveats: A later analysis reportedly found fewer N-insertions in an Asian-associated ancestry cluster than the roughly 670-donor mean. Later on, an analysis tied 15,000 to 20,000 TCR beta sequences to HLA alleles at 0.05 false discovery rate.

The CDR3 length is 13 residues. Germline V CDR1 and CDR2: MDHEN, SYDVKM. V lost 2 bases, J lost 9 bases, and 11 bases lay in between. PCR was performed using 60 Vbeta and 13 Jbeta primers. In the original workflow: Unique TCR beta chains totaled roughly 80 million in a later count, with around 11 million of them shared. The repertoire was sequenced with immunoSEQ multiplex PCR; TCRdb's copy has only in-frame clones and lacks some. V and J calls and clone size come straight from that table; D and trimming were deduced from the DNA. This table holds about 100,000 clones, approximately 66% found once. Sample: PBMCs. The clonotype originates from a man aged 35 to 55 in good health and CMV-seropositive. The V gene is TRBV28, the J gene TRBJ2-1; no definite D call. The CDR3 is CASSLLRQTEQFF. The DNA of the CDR3 is TGTGCCAGCAGTTTACTTAGACAAACTGAGCAGTTCTTC.